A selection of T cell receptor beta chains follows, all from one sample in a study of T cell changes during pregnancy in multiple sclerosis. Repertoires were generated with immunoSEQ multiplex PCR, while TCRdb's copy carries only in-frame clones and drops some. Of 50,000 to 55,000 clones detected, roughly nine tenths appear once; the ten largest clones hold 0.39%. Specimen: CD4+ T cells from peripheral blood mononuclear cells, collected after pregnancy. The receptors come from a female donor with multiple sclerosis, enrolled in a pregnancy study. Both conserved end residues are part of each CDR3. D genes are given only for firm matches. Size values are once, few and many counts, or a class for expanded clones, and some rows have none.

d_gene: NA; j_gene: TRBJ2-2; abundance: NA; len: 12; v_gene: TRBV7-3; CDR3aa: CASRPQGGELFF; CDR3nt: TGTGCCAGCAGACCCCAGGGCGGGGAGCTGTTTTTT
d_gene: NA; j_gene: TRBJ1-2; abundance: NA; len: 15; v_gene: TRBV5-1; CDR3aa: CASSFGTAGSYGYTF; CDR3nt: TGCGCCAGCAGCTTTGGGACGGCCGGGAGCTATGGCTACACCTTC
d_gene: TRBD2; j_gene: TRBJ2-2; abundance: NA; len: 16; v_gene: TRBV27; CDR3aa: CASTRTAGANTGELFF; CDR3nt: TGTGCCAGCACCAGGACAGCGGGAGCGAACACCGGGGAGCTGTTTTTT
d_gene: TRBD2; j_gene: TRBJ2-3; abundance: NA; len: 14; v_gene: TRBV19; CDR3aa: CASTPRGGTDTQYF; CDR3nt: TGTGCCAGTACCCCGCGGGGGGGCACAGATACGCAGTATTTT
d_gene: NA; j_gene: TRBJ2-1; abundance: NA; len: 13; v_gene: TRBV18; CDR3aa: CASSPGLYNEQFF; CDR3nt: TGTGCCAGCTCACCCGGACTTTACAATGAGCAGTTCTTC
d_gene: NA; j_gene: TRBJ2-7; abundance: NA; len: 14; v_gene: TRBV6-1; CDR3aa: CASSERGSSYEQYF; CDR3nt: TGTGCCAGCAGTGAACGTGGGAGCTCCTACGAGCAGTACTTC
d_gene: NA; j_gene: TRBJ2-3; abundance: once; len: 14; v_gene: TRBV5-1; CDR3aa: CASSLVAGPDTQYF; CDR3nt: TGCGCCAGCAGCTTGGTCGCGGGTCCAGATACGCAGTATTTT
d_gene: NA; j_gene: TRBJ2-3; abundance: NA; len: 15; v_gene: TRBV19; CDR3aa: CASSIDISSTDTQYF; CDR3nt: TGTGCCAGTAGTATAGATATCAGTAGCACAGATACGCAGTATTTT
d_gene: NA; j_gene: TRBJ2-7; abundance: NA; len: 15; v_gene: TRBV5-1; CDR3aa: CASSSGAADTYEQYF; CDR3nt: TGCGCCAGCAGTAGCGGTGCGGCAGACACCTACGAGCAGTACTTC
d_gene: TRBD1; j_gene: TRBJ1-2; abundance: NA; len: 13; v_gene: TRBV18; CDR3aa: CASSPDRDYGYTF; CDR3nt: TGTGCCAGCTCACCGGACAGGGACTATGGCTACACCTTC
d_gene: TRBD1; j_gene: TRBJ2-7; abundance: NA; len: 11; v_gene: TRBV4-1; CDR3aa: CASSRDRGAYF; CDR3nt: TGCGCCAGCAGCCGTGACAGGGGAGCGTACTTC
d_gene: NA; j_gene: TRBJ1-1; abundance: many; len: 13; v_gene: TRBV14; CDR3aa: CASSQGTRTEAFF; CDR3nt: TGTGCCAGCAGCCAAGGCACCCGGACTGAAGCTTTCTTT
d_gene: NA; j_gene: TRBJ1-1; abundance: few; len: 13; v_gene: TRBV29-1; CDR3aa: CSVRRGGSTEAFF; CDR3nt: TGCAGCGTTCGACGCGGAGGGAGCACTGAAGCTTTCTTT
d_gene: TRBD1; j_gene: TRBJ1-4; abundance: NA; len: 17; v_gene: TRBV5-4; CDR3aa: CASSLGVLQGVGEKLFF; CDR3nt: TGTGCCAGCAGCTTGGGGGTTCTACAGGGGGTTGGTGAAAAACTGTTTTTT
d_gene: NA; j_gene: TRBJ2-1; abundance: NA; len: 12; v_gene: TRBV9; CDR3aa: CAVGSSYNEQFF; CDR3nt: TGTGCCGTGGGGAGCTCCTACAATGAGCAGTTCTTC
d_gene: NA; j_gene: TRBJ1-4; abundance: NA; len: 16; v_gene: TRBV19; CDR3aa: CASSIGEFIGGEKLFF; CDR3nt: TGTGCCAGTAGTATAGGCGAGTTTATCGGTGGTGAAAAACTGTTTTTT
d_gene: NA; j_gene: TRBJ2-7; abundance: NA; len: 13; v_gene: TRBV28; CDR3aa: CASSLSGYYEQYF; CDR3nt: TGTGCCAGCAGTTTATCCGGGTATTACGAGCAGTACTTC